These 24 T cell receptor beta chains were all obtained from the same sample, sequenced in a study of blood T cell repertoires in COVID-19. Using immunoSEQ multiplex PCR, the repertoire was profiled, and TCRdb retains in-frame clones only, with some absent. This table holds approximately 280,000 clones, 75% to 95% found once. Sequencing used peripheral blood. The source of these receptors is a woman aged 25 to 39 with COVID-19, enrolled during active disease.

This clone is a singleton in its sample. This chain links TRBV4-1 with TRBJ2-7; the match to TRBD1 covers 8 bases. Trimming took 2 bases from V and 7 from J; bases not matched to a gene: 13. The CDR3 length is 16 residues. Germline CDR1 MGHRA, CDR2 YSYEKL. The CDR3 DNA is TGCGCCAGCAGCCAATTCTCCCGGGACAGGAGGAGGGAGCAGTACTTC. The encoded protein is CASSQFSRDRRREQYF.

The chain recombines TRBV11-2 with TRBJ2-3, with D possibly TRBD2 on 7 matching bases. Germline V lookup: CDR1 SGHAT, CDR2 FQNNGV. V lost 5 bases, J lost 3 bases, and 18 bases lay in between. The CDR3 spans 16 residues. Here the CDR3 reads CASSRTGGAGTDTQYF. CDR3 DNA sequence: TGTGCCAGCAGCCGCACTGGGGGGGCCGGTACAGATACGCAGTATTTT.

This chain uses TRBV2 with TRBJ1-5; 7 bases are a match to TRBD1. CDR1 is SNHLY and CDR2 is FYNNEI in the germline V gene. The CDR3 runs 15 residues. The trim removed 6 bases at V and 7 bases at J, leaving 12 bases unmatched. Here the CDR3 reads CASSLGQLGRQPQHF. CDR3 sequence (DNA): TGTGCCAGCAGCCTGGGACAGTTAGGACGCCAGCCCCAGCATTTT.

The chain links TRBV2 to TRBJ1-6, with D possibly TRBD1 on 5 matching bases. CDR1 and CDR2 (germline): SNHLY, FYNNEI. V was pared by 4 bases and J by 0 bases, with 7 bases between. The CDR3 length is 15 residues. This CDR3 reads CASSGQSSYNSPLHF. DNA for the CDR3: TGTGCCAGCAGTGGACAGAGCTCCTATAATTCACCCCTCCACTTT.

V is TRBV2 and J is TRBJ2-2; D possibly corresponds to TRBD1 (5 bases). V shed 2 bases and J shed 0 bases, with 10 bases lying between them. Germline V gene sequence: CDR1 SNHLY, CDR2 FYNNEI. The CDR3 runs 16 residues. CDR3 region: CASSENRPANTGELFF. CDR3 sequence (DNA): TGTGCCAGCAGTGAAAACAGGCCCGCGAACACCGGGGAGCTGTTTTTT.

This sequence joins TRBV12-3 or TRBV12-4 and TRBJ1-4; D ambiguous. V was trimmed by 8 bases and J by 3 bases, leaving 10 bases between them. The CDR3 runs 13 residues. CDR3 residues: CASQPRSNEKLFF. For the CDR3, the DNA is TGTGCCAGCCAACCGAGATCTAATGAAAAACTGTTTTTT.

V gene TRBV2 combines with J gene TRBJ2-7, with a weak D call TRBD2 (6 bases). The CDR3 loop spans 17 amino acids. Per the germline V gene, CDR1 is SNHLY and CDR2 is FYNNEI. V gave up 7 bases and J gave up 6 bases, with 28 bases separating them. In nucleotides, the CDR3 is TGTGCCAGCAAGCAGATTCCAGCGGGTACTCCCCCCAGCGAGCAGTACTTC. Translated, it gives CASKQIPAGTPPSEQYF.

The gene calls are TRBV7-2 and TRBJ2-1, with D possibly matching TRBD1 (5 bases). The CDR3 has 12 amino acids. CDR1 and CDR2 from the germline V gene are SGHTA and FQGNSA. The ends were cut back, 9 bases at V and 4 bases at J, with 10 bases in the middle. CDR3 bases: TGTGCCAGAATCCAGGGTTACAATGAGCAGTTCTTC. This encodes CARIQGYNEQFF.

This chain uses TRBV4-3 with TRBJ2-3; D uncertain. This CDR3 is built from 12 residues. Looked up from germline, CDR1 is LGHNA and CDR2 is YSLEER. Trimming cost V 1 base and J 5 bases, with 4 bases left between them. DNA for the CDR3: TGCGCCAGCAGCCAAGGCGGAGATACGCAGTATTTT. Translation: CASSQGGDTQYF.

The rearrangement joins TRBV4-1 to TRBJ2-5; 14 positions match TRBD2. The CDR3 length is 19 residues. V lost 3 bases, J lost 1 base, and 10 bases stayed unmatched. Per germline, CDR1 MGHRA and CDR2 YSYEKL. CDR3 in DNA: TGCGCCAGCAGCCACGCTGGGGGACTAGCGGGGGAGATCCAAGAGACCCAGTACTTC. It codes for CASSHAGGLAGEIQETQYF.

V is TRBV7-9 and J is TRBJ2-3; the match to TRBD2 covers 7 bases. Looked up from germline, CDR1 is SEHNR and CDR2 is FQNEAQ (reference sequence). After removal of 5 bases from V and 1 base from J, the junction contained 3 bases not matched to a gene. The CDR3 extends over 14 amino acids. The CDR3 spells CASSPSGGTDTQYF. In DNA form, the CDR3 reads TGTGCCAGCAGCCCTAGCGGAGGCACAGATACGCAGTATTTT.

The genes are TRBV10-2 and TRBJ1-3; 9 nucleotides agree with TRBD1. The ends lost 7 bases at V and 1 base at J; junction bases unmatched: 5. CDR1 is WSHSY, CDR2 SAAADI, per germline. The CDR3 length is 15 residues. The CDR3 DNA sequence: TGCGCCAGCAAGGTACAGGGGGCTTCTGGAAACACCATATATTTT. This encodes CASKVQGASGNTIYF.

The gene calls are TRBV2 and TRBJ1-4; D possibly corresponds to TRBD1 (5 bases). Germline V lookup: CDR1 SNHLY, CDR2 FYNNEI. The V end lost 5 bases, the J end lost 0 bases, and 7 bases lay between the germline ends. The CDR3 sequence is 14 residues long. The CDR3 loop is CASSPRATNEKLFF. CDR3 nucleotides: TGTGCCAGCAGTCCCAGGGCAACTAATGAAAAACTGTTTTTT.

J is TRBJ2-7 and V is TRBV5-1; 9 positions match TRBD1. The CDR3 runs to 18 residues. CDR1 SGHRS and CDR2 YFSETQ come from the germline V gene. J was trimmed by 5 bases and V by 0 bases; bases with no gene match: 15. The CDR3 protein is CASSLVAGQGLAGNEQYF. The DNA for the CDR3 is TGCGCCAGCAGCTTGGTGGCGGGACAGGGTTTGGCCGGGAACGAGCAGTACTTC.

The chain couples TRBV2 to TRBJ1-1; D is undetermined. The CDR3 is 12 residues long. With 2 bases removed from V and 7 bases from J, the gap between germline ends came to 8 bases. CDR1 SNHLY and CDR2 FYNNEI come from the germline V gene. The CDR3 sequence is CASSEMRLEAFF. In nucleotides, the CDR3 is TGTGCCAGCAGTGAAATGCGGCTTGAAGCTTTCTTT. The whole variable domain, remainder taken from reference TRBV2 and TRBJ1-1, is EPEVTQTPSHQVTQMGQEVILRCVPISNHLYFYWYRQILGQKVEFLVSFYNNEISEKSEIFDDQFSVERPDGSNFTLKIRSTKLEDSAMYFCASSEMRLEAFFGQGTRLTVV.

This clone has just a few counts. The J gene is TRBJ2-7, the V gene TRBV4-3; 12 bases agree with TRBD2. V was pared by 1 base and J by 1 base, with 8 bases of the junction left unmatched. This CDR3 has 18 amino acids. CDR1 and CDR2 from the germline V gene are LGHNA and YSLEER. The CDR3 DNA reads as TGCGCCAGCAGCCAAGGGCGGACTAGCGGGATGACTTCCTACGAGCAGTACTTC. Residues: CASSQGRTSGMTSYEQYF.

The rearrangement uses TRBV29-1 and TRBJ2-3; a possible D gene is TRBD1 (5 bases). CDR3 size: 14 residues. V was pared by 7 bases and J by 2 bases, with 16 bases between. Germline V lookup: CDR1 SQVTM, CDR2 ANQGSEA. The CDR3 region has the DNA TGCAGCGCCGCGGACAAGGGTCACACAGATACGCAGTATTTT. Amino acids: CSAADKGHTDTQYF.

This chain uses TRBV4-1 with TRBJ2-7; a possible D gene is TRBD2 (5 bases). Germline V gene data show CDR1 as MGHRA and CDR2 as YSYEKL. This CDR3 is 14 amino acids long. The V and J ends lost 4 bases and 6 bases respectively, with 16 bases between them. CDR3 region: CASSLTEGSSEQYF. The CDR3 DNA follows: TGCGCCAGCAGCCTTACCGAGGGTTCGAGCGAGCAGTACTTC.

Turning to this clone: An end of the junction does not agree with germline; a read error may underlie this. Written as DNA, the CDR3 is TGTGCCAGCAGATTAGATAGCGGTAACTCCTACGAGCAGTACTTC. Its translation: CASRLDSGNSYEQYF. This chain uses TRBV11-2 with TRBJ2-7, with a possible D match to TRBD2 (6 bases). This CDR3 spans 15 amino acids. Germline V gene data show CDR1 as SGHAT and CDR2 as FQNNGV.

DNA of the CDR3: TGCGCCAGCAGCTCTTACTCGGGCGGGGTGAACGAGCAGTACTTC. This translates into CASSSYSGGVNEQYF. V usage is TRBV5-1 and J usage is TRBJ2-7; tentatively, D is TRBD2 (6 bases). The germline V gene has CDR1 SGHRS and CDR2 YFSETQ. V lost 3 bases and J lost 5, with 18 bases in between. CDR3 size: 15 residues.

This rearrangement joins TRBV5-6 to TRBJ1-2, with 7 nucleotides matching TRBD1. Germline-derived CDR1 and CDR2 are SGHDT and YYEEEE. V dropped 4 bases and J dropped 7; count of bases not matched to a gene: 7. This CDR3 is built from 13 residues. CDR3 in amino acids: CASSTWDRSGYTF. CDR3 coding DNA: TGTGCCAGCAGCACTTGGGACAGATCTGGCTACACCTTC.

This chain joins TRBV19 and TRBJ2-6, with D tentatively TRBD1 (5 bases). CDR3 length: 15 residues. Trimming cost V 1 base and J 5 bases, with 9 bases left between them. Germline CDR1 is LNHDA and CDR2 is SQIVND (reference sequence). CDR3 in DNA: TGTGCCAGTAGTATAGGACAGCCTCGGGCCAACGTCCTGACTTTC. Protein sequence: CASSIGQPRANVLTF.

The chain has TRBV4-3 and TRBJ2-3, with 11 nucleotides matching TRBD2. From germline, CDR1 is LGHNA and CDR2 YSLEER. Trimming at V came to 4 bases and at J to 2 bases, leaving 8 bases not matched to a gene. The CDR3 has 17 residues. In DNA, the CDR3 is TGCGCCAGCAGCCGCCTGAAGACTAGCGGGATCACAGATACGCAGTATTTT. Residues: CASSRLKTSGITDTQYF.

The chain recombines TRBV6-2 or TRBV6-3 with TRBJ1-5; D is possibly TRBD1 (5 bases). The germline V and J ends were trimmed by 2 bases and 3 bases, with 8 bases remaining between them. The CDR3 is 14 amino acids. Germline V lookup: CDR1 MNHEY, CDR2 SVGEGT. CDR3 bases: TGTGCCAGCAGTTACGGACAAATCAATCAGCCCCAGCATTTT. Amino acids: CASSYGQINQPQHF.